One and the same sample provided the 22 T cell receptor beta chains below, sequenced in a study of cytomegalovirus exposure and HLA in healthy donors. In the PCR, 60 Vbeta and 13 Jbeta primers were used. Sequencing used immunoSEQ multiplex PCR; TCRdb keeps in-frame clones, though not all of them. The sample lists 150,000 or so clones; around three quarters were seen once. Sequencing was performed on PBMCs. The receptors were sampled from a woman in her thirties or forties in good health and CMV-seropositive.

This clone was recorded once. This chain joins TRBV10-1 and TRBJ1-2, with D possibly TRBD1 on 6 matching bases. This CDR3 spans 15 amino acids. Germline assignment: CDR1 WNHNN and CDR2 SYGVQD (reference sequence). Trimming removed 4 bases from V and 7 bases from J, with 19 bases in between. The chain's CDR3 is CASSGRLDGRGGYTF. CDR3 in DNA: TGCGCCAGCAGTGGCCGTCTGGACGGCAGGGGTGGCTACACCTTC.

J is TRBJ1-2 and V is TRBV6-5, with 7 bases that match TRBD1. The CDR3 covers 12 residues. J lost 8 bases, V lost 5 bases, and 5 bases had no gene match. Germline loops: CDR1 MNHEY, CDR2 SVGAGI. The DNA of the CDR3 is TGTGCCAGCAGTCGACAGGGTTGGGGCTACACCTTC. Translated, it gives CASSRQGWGYTF.

J is TRBJ1-2 and V is TRBV28; D is possibly TRBD1 (6 bases). CDR3 length: 14 amino acids. Trimming took 6 bases from V and 5 from J, leaving 16 bases between them. CDR1 is MDHEN and CDR2 is SYDVKM in the germline V gene. CDR3 sequence reads: CASRQGPAQYGYTF. The CDR3, as DNA: TGTGCCAGCAGACAGGGCCCCGCGCAGTATGGCTACACCTTC.

V is TRBV10-3 and J is TRBJ2-1; a weak D match, TRBD1 (6 bases). V lost 2 bases and J 7 bases, leaving 9 bases between the germline ends. The CDR3 is 13 residues long. CDR1 and CDR2 from the germline V gene are ENHRY and SYGVKD. CDR3 amino acids: CAISERQENEQFF. The CDR3 DNA sequence: TGTGCCATCAGTGAGAGACAGGAAAATGAGCAGTTCTTC.

The chain employs TRBV18 and TRBJ2-1; possibly TRBD1 for D (5 bases). Trimming removed 0 bases at V and 6 bases at J, with 6 bases between. The germline gives CDR1 KGHSH, CDR2 LQKENI. This CDR3 is built from 13 residues. CDR3 coding DNA: TGTGCCAGCTCACCACCGCAGGGCAATGAGCAGTTCTTC. Translated, it gives CASSPPQGNEQFF. Full variable domain (rest looked up from reference TRBV18 and TRBJ2-1): NAGVMQNPRHLVRRRGQEARLRCSPMKGHSHVYWYRQLPEEGLKFMVYLQKENIIDESGMPKERFSAEFPKEGPSILRIQQVVRGDSAAYFCASSPPQGNEQFFGPGTRLTVL.

The chain couples TRBV6-5 to TRBJ1-2; perhaps TRBD1 as D (6 bases). The V gene lost 3 bases and the J gene lost 6 bases, with 14 bases spanning the gap. The CDR3 is 14 amino acids. Looked up from germline, CDR1 is MNHEY and CDR2 is SVGAGI. The CDR3 DNA reads TGTGCCAGCAGTTATGGGACACCGAAGAATGGCTACACCTTC. It codes for CASSYGTPKNGYTF.

This chain joins TRBV7-7 and TRBJ2-1; 7 nucleotides align to TRBD1. In germline, CDR1 is SSHAT, CDR2 FNYEAQ (reference sequence). Germline trimming cut 5 bases from V and 9 bases from J; bases unmatched to any gene: 7. CDR3 length: 13 amino acids. This chain's CDR3 is CASSQTGFGEQFF. For the CDR3, the DNA is TGTGCCAGCAGCCAGACAGGGTTCGGTGAGCAGTTCTTC.

This chain connects TRBV19 to TRBJ1-5; 8 bases agree with TRBD1. There are 16 residues in the CDR3. With V trimmed by 5 bases and J by 1 base, 7 bases remained unmatched. Germline CDR1 is LNHDA and CDR2 is SQIVND (reference sequence). CDR3 in DNA: TGTGCCAGTAGTCCGGGACAGGTCTTCAGCAATCAGCCCCAGCATTTT. Translation gives CASSPGQVFSNQPQHF.

This chain connects TRBV29-1 to TRBJ2-5, with D perhaps matching TRBD2 (6 bases). Germline V gene sequence: CDR1 SQVTM, CDR2 ANQGSEA. Trimming pared 7 bases from V and 1 base from J, leaving 16 bases between. The CDR3 is made up of 14 amino acids. The CDR3 DNA reads as TGCAGCGCTCAAAAGAGCGGGCCCCAAGAGACCCAGTACTTC. Its translation: CSAQKSGPQETQYF.

This clone has a handful of counts. The chain uses TRBV10-2 and TRBJ2-5; no clear D gene. Germline CDR1 is WSHSY and CDR2 is SAAADI. Trimming cost V 0 bases and J 2 bases, with 7 bases left between them. The CDR3 sequence is 14 residues long. CDR3 sequence reads: CASSESGAQETQYF. In DNA, the CDR3 is TGCGCCAGCAGTGAGTCGGGCGCTCAAGAGACCCAGTACTTC.

This clone appeared a single time. The chain employs TRBV11-2 and TRBJ2-5; D is ambiguous. The V gene lost 1 base and the J gene lost 1 base, with 10 bases spanning the gap. Germline V CDR1 and CDR2: SGHAT, FQNNGV. This CDR3 has 15 amino acids. For the CDR3, the DNA is TGTGCCAGCAGCTTAGTATGGTCGGGCCAAGAGACCCAGTACTTC. Encoded protein: CASSLVWSGQETQYF.

The genes are TRBV5-6 and TRBJ1-2, with D possibly TRBD1 on 5 matching bases. The CDR3 totals 13 residues. The V gene lost 7 bases and the J gene lost 3 bases, with 13 bases spanning the gap. Per the germline V gene, CDR1 is SGHDT and CDR2 is YYEEEE. The DNA for the CDR3 is TGTGCCAGCGCCTCTGGACAAGACTATGGCTACACCTTC. This translates into CASASGQDYGYTF.

The chain combines TRBV28 with TRBJ1-1, with unresolved D. This CDR3 is 14 amino acids long. Germline V gene data show CDR1 as MDHEN and CDR2 as SYDVKM. The ends were cut back, 6 bases at V and 0 bases at J, with 11 bases in the middle. CDR3 nucleotides: TGTGCCAGCAGACCGCCAGGCTTGAACACTGAAGCTTTCTTT. It codes for CASRPPGLNTEAFF.

The V gene is TRBV6-6, the J gene TRBJ2-1, with 7 bases lining up with TRBD1. CDR1 MNHNY and CDR2 SVGAGI come from the germline V gene (reference sequence). Losses at the gene ends were 2 bases for V and 1 base for J; bases not matched to a gene: 5. The CDR3 consists of 16 residues. CDR3 in amino acids: CASSYRGPASYNEQFF. CDR3 DNA: TGTGCCAGCAGTTACAGGGGGCCAGCTTCCTACAATGAGCAGTTCTTC.

The chain combines TRBV7-6 with TRBJ2-7; maybe TRBD1 (6 bases). The V gene's germline CDR1 is SGHVS and CDR2 FNYEAQ. This CDR3 is 13 amino acids long. Trimming took 5 bases from V and 2 from J, leaving 10 bases between them. The DNA for the CDR3 is TGTGCCAGCAGCACGGGACATACCTACGAGCAGTACTTC. Its translation is CASSTGHTYEQYF.

The chain couples TRBV5-6 to TRBJ1-3; no reliable D call. Germline-derived CDR1 and CDR2 are SGHDT and YYEEEE. The CDR3 length is 14 residues. V was cut by 7 bases and J by 4 bases, with 15 bases left in between. CDR3 loop: CASGGQGLGNTIYF. CDR3 bases: TGTGCCAGCGGAGGCCAAGGACTGGGAAACACCATATATTTT. Supplemented by reference TRBV5-6 and TRBJ1-3, the full variable domain reads DAGVTQSPTHLIKTRGQQVTLRCSPKSGHDTVSWYQQALGQGPQFIFQYYEEEERQRGNFPDRFSGHQFPNYSSELNVNALLLGDSALYLCASGGQGLGNTIYFGEGSWLTVV.

The table lists this clone with a few counts. The CDR3 DNA follows: TGTGCCAGCAGTCAGGGTTGGCGCACTGAAGCTTTCTTT. It codes for CASSQGWRTEAFF. V is TRBV6-6 and J is TRBJ1-1, with a possible D match to TRBD1 (5 bases). Trimming removed 5 bases at V and 4 bases at J, with 11 bases between. CDR1 MNHNY and CDR2 SVGAGI come from the germline V gene (reference sequence). The CDR3 spans 13 residues.

As regards this clone: The junction shows a germline mismatch at one end, possibly a read error. The chain has TRBV27 and TRBJ1-1; TRBD1 matches 7 bases. This CDR3 is built from 12 residues. Germline V gene lookup returns CDR1 MNHEY and CDR2 SMNVEV (reference sequence). The CDR3 is CARQGVGTKAFF. CDR3 coding DNA: TGTGCCAGGCAGGGGGTAGGCACTAAAGCTTTCTTT.

The rearrangement joins TRBV6-4 to TRBJ1-5; a weak D match, TRBD1 (6 bases). The V gene's germline CDR1 is MRHNA and CDR2 SNTAGT. The ends were cut back, 10 bases at V and 10 bases at J, with 20 bases in the middle. The CDR3 sequence is 13 residues long. Here the CDR3 DNA reads TGTGCCAACGGGACACCCCGTACCTACCCCCAGCATTTT. Residues: CANGTPRTYPQHF.

The V gene is TRBV4-1, the J gene TRBJ1-2; 10 nucleotides line up with TRBD1. V shed 9 bases, J shed 6 bases, and the junction held 7 bases outside the gene matches. CDR1 and CDR2 from the germline V gene are MGHRA and YSYEKL. The CDR3 spans 13 residues. In nucleotides, the CDR3 is TGCGCCAGACTCCTCGGGACAGGGGATGGCTACACCTTC. Amino acid sequence: CARLLGTGDGYTF.

The rearrangement joins TRBV4-2 to TRBJ2-5, with 7 bases lining up with TRBD2. This CDR3 has 13 amino acids. CDR1 LGHNA and CDR2 YNFKEQ come from the germline V gene. V was clipped by 4 bases and J by 5 bases; unmatched bases: 4. CDR3 sequence reads: CASSRLAFETQYF. In nucleotides, the CDR3 is TGTGCCAGCAGCCGACTAGCATTTGAGACCCAGTACTTC.

This clone was detected once. The genes are TRBV19 and TRBJ2-1; 15 positions match TRBD2. The CDR3 sequence is 19 residues long. J gave up 1 base and V 8 bases, and 12 bases lay outside the gene matches. From germline, CDR1 is LNHDA and CDR2 SQIVND (reference sequence). In DNA, the CDR3 is TGTGCCAGTGGTACGGGACTAGCGGGGGGAGGGGTGTCCTACAATGAGCAGTTCTTC. Its protein is CASGTGLAGGGVSYNEQFF.